This T cell receptor (beta chain) was captured in a study of beta chain features in type 1 diabetes. Findings of the study overall: VDJ junctions in type 1 diabetes patients carried more deletions and fewer insertions. For patients, the naive, central memory and Treg TCRB repertoires appeared more alike than for healthy donors. Researchers report that Type 1 diabetes patients had moderately but significantly shorter TCRB CDR3s across all four CD4+ subsets.

As for this clone: Its target is unknown.

Expressed TCRB transcripts were sequenced because the isolated RNA had all been reverse transcribed beforehand. Sequencing of naive, central memory and regulatory T cell samples gave an average of approximately 3.5 million reads. Clones were sequenced by immunoSEQ multiplex PCR, and TCRdb holds only the in-frame ones, with some missing. This table has some 140,000 clones, about 8.7% appearing once. The CDR3 loop spans 15 amino acids. Germline assignment: CDR1 SGHNT and CDR2 YYREEE (reference sequence). J lost 9 bases, V lost 4 bases, and 12 bases had no gene match. Sequencing was performed on central memory CD4+ T cells from blood. The sequence came from a man between 18 and 35 years old in good health. This sequence joins TRBV5-4 and TRBJ2-7; TRBD2 agrees at 11 bases. The CDR3 coding sequence is TGTGCCAGCAGCCCCTGGGATAGCGGGGGGGCCGGGCAGTACTTC. It is translated as CASSPWDSGGAGQYF.